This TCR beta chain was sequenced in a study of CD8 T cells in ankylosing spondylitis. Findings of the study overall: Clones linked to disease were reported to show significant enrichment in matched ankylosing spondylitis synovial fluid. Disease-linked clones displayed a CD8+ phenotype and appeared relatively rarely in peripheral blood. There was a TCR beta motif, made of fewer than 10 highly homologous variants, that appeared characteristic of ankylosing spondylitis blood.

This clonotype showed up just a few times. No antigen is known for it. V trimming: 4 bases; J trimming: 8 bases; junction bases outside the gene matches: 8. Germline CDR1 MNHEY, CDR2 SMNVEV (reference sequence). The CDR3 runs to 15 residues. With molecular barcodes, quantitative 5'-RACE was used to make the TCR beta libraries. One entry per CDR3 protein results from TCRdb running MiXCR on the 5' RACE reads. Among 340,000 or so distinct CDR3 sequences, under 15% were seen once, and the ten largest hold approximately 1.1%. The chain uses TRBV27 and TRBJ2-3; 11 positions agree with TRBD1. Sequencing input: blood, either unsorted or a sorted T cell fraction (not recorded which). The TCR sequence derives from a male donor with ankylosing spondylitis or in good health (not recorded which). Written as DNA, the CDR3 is TGTGCCAGCAGTTCCCCCGGGACAGGGGGAGGTACGCAGTATTTT. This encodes CASSSPGTGGGTQYF.